This TCR beta chain is drawn from a study of blood T cell repertoires in COVID-19. The protocol was immunoSEQ multiplex PCR, while the TCRdb copy is restricted to in-frame clones and leaves out a portion. The table has some 180,000 clones, approximately 89% seen once. V was trimmed by 5 bases and J by 7 bases, leaving 23 bases between them. Germline CDR1 is SGHAT and CDR2 is FQNNGV. The CDR3 loop spans 16 amino acids. Sample: PBMCs or T cells enriched from blood (not recorded which). V usage is TRBV11-2 and J usage is TRBJ2-5; TRBD2 might be the D (6 bases). The clonotype comes from a man aged 35 to 55 who had recovered from COVID-19. The CDR3 here is CASSPRRVGMGGTQYF. Here the CDR3 DNA reads TGTGCCAGCAGCCCTCGGAGAGTCGGGATGGGAGGGACCCAGTACTTC.